The 20 T cell receptor beta chains below all came from one sample that was sequenced in a study of tissue T cells after allogeneic stem cell transplantation. Sequencing was performed with immunoSEQ multiplex PCR; in TCRdb, only in-frame clones are kept and a portion is missing. Altogether some 48,000 clones are present, 73% being singletons, with the ten largest covering approximately 0.55%. The sequenced sample consisted of sorted cells pooled from one or two spleens. These receptors originate from a pool of C57BL/6 mice in good health.

This clone occurred a few times. All gene names here are mouse names. The sequence runs out 1 residue before the end of the CDR3; the remainder is reconstructed from the germline J gene. The chain has TRBV26 and TRBJ1-4; 7 positions match TRBD1. The CDR3 is 17 residues long. CDR1 and CDR2 (germline): KGHPV, FQNQEV (reference sequence). V was pared by 0 bases and J by 0 bases, with 4 bases of the junction left unmatched. CDR3 bases read: TGTGCCAGCAGTCTGTCGTGGGGACAGATTTCCAACGAAAGATTATTT. It specifies CASSLSWGQISNERLF. The entire CDR3 is CASSLSWGQISNERLFF.

For this clone: The listed genes are named as in mouse. The CDR3 goes on 1 residue after the read ends, and that part is filled in from the germline J gene. The V call is TRBV13-2, the J call TRBJ1-3, with a weak D call TRBD1 (5 bases). CDR3 size: 15 residues. The germline CDR1 and CDR2 sequences are NNHNN and SYGAGS (reference sequence). Trimming removed 2 bases at V and 0 bases at J, with 9 bases between. Partial CDR3 DNA: TGTGCCAGCGGTGAGGCGGGGCTTTCTGGAAATACGCTCTAT. This encodes CASGEAGLSGNTLY. The CDR3 as a whole reads CASGEAGLSGNTLYF.

As to this clone: Genes and germline come from the mouse. The read comes to an end 1 residue before the CDR3 does, leaving the germline J gene to fill in the end. The chain combines TRBV12-1 with TRBJ1-3, with D perhaps matching TRBD1 (6 bases). Germline V CDR1 and CDR2: SGHSN, HYEKVE. This CDR3 region has 13 residues. Trimming removed 2 bases at V and 2 bases at J, with 6 bases between. Partial CDR3 DNA: TGTGCCAGCTCTCAGGGGGCTGGAAATACGCTCTAT. Translation gives CASSQGAGNTLY. The full CDR3 reads CASSQGAGNTLYF.

A note on this clone: Gene and germline names: mouse. The read finishes 1 residue shy of the CDR3 end, and the germline J gene is used to complete it. The genes are TRBV19 and TRBJ2-5; D is uncertain. The germline V and J ends were trimmed by 0 bases and 7 bases, with 6 bases remaining between them. This CDR3 is built from 12 residues. Germline V gene lookup returns CDR1 FNHDT and CDR2 SITEND (reference sequence). The CDR3: CASSIGGYTQYF. The DNA read from the CDR3 is TGTGCCAGCAGTATAGGGGGTTACACCCAGTAC.

This clone occurred a few times. Any gene name here is a mouse gene name. The DNA ends 1 residue before the CDR3 does, and the rest of the CDR3 is filled in from the germline J gene. The V and J genes are TRBV15 and TRBJ2-7; 9 bases agree with TRBD2. J lost 5 bases, V lost 2 bases, and 1 base had no gene match. The CDR3 is 13 residues long. From germline, CDR1 is SGHND and CDR2 FRSKSL. The CDR3: CASSLTGGNEQYF. The covered CDR3 bases are TGTGCCAGCAGTTTAACTGGGGGGAATGAACAGTAC.

About this clone itself: Mouse names are used for the genes. The CDR3 end lies 1 residue beyond the end of the read and is filled in from the germline J gene. V and J are TRBV13-2 and TRBJ2-5; 10 bases are a match to TRBD2. V was pared by 1 base and J by 5 bases, with 4 bases of the junction left unmatched. The CDR3 loop spans 15 amino acids. Germline CDR1 reads NNHNN; CDR2 reads SYGAGS (reference sequence). The covered CDR3 bases are TGTGCCAGCGGTGATAGCTGGGGGGGCGGAGACACCCAGTAC. Amino acid sequence: CASGDSWGGGDTQY. The complete CDR3 protein is CASGDSWGGGDTQYF.

About this clone itself: Genes and germline are mouse. Read coverage stops 1 residue before the CDR3 terminus; the germline J gene supplies the remainder. This chain connects TRBV20 to TRBJ2-5; 11 nucleotides agree with TRBD2. The CDR3 length is 12 residues. Unmatched junction bases numbered 2, after V lost 6 bases and J lost 6 bases. Germline V gives CDR1 GFQATS, CDR2 STVNSAI. The CDR3 spells CGARDWGDTQYF. Partial CDR3 DNA: TGTGGTGCCCGGGACTGGGGGGACACCCAGTAC.

Points on this clone: Here the gene names and germline are mouse. Read data end 1 residue before the CDR3 end; the end is taken from the germline J gene. V and J are TRBV3 and TRBJ2-2, with 8 positions matching TRBD1. The CDR3 length is 15 residues. J gave up 2 bases and V 5 bases, and 4 bases lay outside the gene matches. CDR1 SNHLY and CDR2 FYNGKV come from the germline V gene (reference sequence). CDR3 in amino acids: CASSRTGKNTGQLYF. The CDR3 DNA, read in part, is TGTGCCAGCAGCCGGACAGGGAAGAACACCGGGCAGCTCTAC.

This clone showed up just a few times. Each gene name is a mouse one. The CDR3 end lies 1 residue beyond the end of the read and is filled in from the germline J gene. The rearrangement uses TRBV13-2 and TRBJ2-7, with TRBD2 identical over 9 bases. The CDR3 runs to 15 residues. The germline CDR1 and CDR2 sequences are NNHNN and SYGAGS (reference sequence). J gave up 3 bases and V 0 bases, and 4 bases lay outside the gene matches. Incomplete CDR3 DNA: TGTGCCAGCGGTGATGCAGGCTGGGGGGGCTATGAACAGTAC. Translated, it gives CASGDAGWGGYEQY. The CDR3 reads in full as CASGDAGWGGYEQYF.

With respect to this clone: Mouse names are used for the genes. Sequencing ends 1 residue short of the CDR3 end; the germline J gene provides the rest. The chain is built from TRBV3 and TRBJ2-3; TRBD2 matches at 10 bases. The CDR3 has 15 amino acids. Per the germline V gene, CDR1 is SNHLY and CDR2 is FYNGKV (reference sequence). The trim removed 6 bases at V and 0 bases at J, leaving 3 bases unmatched. CDR3 bases read: TGTGCCAGCAGGGACTGGGGGCCTAGTGCAGAAACGCTGTAT. Translation: CASRDWGPSAETLY. The whole CDR3 reads CASRDWGPSAETLYF. The full variable domain, rest sourced from reference TRBV3 and TRBJ2-3, is GPKVLQIPSHQIIDMGQMVTLNCDPVSNHLYFYWYKQILGQQMEFLVNFYNGKVMEKSKLFKDQFSVERPDGSYFTLKIQPTALEDSAVYFCASRDWGPSAETLYFGSGTRLTVL.

This clone has just a few counts. Genes and germline are mouse. The read gets to within 1 residue of the CDR3 end, and the germline J gene fills in the rest. The chain joins TRBV13-3 to TRBJ2-7; the match to TRBD2 covers 9 bases. This CDR3 spans 13 amino acids. V trimming: 4 bases; J trimming: 4 bases; junction bases outside the gene matches: 3. The germline CDR1 and CDR2 sequences are NNHDY and SYVADS. The CDR3: CASSRLGEYEQYF. The CDR3 DNA, read in part, is TGTGCCAGCAGTCGACTGGGGGAATATGAACAGTAC.

Of note for this clone: Germline and genes here are mouse. The CDR3 loop reads CSSSWTGYEQYF. CDR3 bases read: TGTAGTTCTAGTTGGACTGGTTATGAACAGTAC. The V call is TRBV30, the J call TRBJ2-7; 7 nucleotides agree with TRBD2. The read ends 1 residue early relative to the CDR3; the germline J gene fills the gap. CDR1 and CDR2 from the germline V gene are SQVVS and ANEGSEA. The V and J ends lost 3 bases and 4 bases, in that order; junction bases with no gene match: 3. CDR3 length equals 12 residues.

This clone showed up just a few times. Germline and genes: mouse. The CDR3 extends 1 residue past the end of the read, so its final part is completed from the germline J gene. The V call is TRBV13-1, the J call TRBJ2-7; TRBD2 matches at 12 bases. V lost 2 bases and J lost 6; bases outside the gene matches: 6. This CDR3 is 15 amino acids long. The germline V gene encodes CDR1 NSHNY and CDR2 SYGAGN. The sequenced CDR3 bases are TGTGCCAGCAGTGACCCCCGGACTGGGGGGGGTGAACAGTAC. Its translation is CASSDPRTGGGEQY. The whole CDR3 region reads CASSDPRTGGGEQYF.

About this clone itself: Genes and germline are mouse. With the read ending 1 residue before the CDR3 end, the germline J gene is used to fill in that end. V and J are TRBV12-2 and TRBJ1-1; tentatively, D is TRBD1 (5 bases). The ends were cut back, 0 bases at V and 3 bases at J, with 7 bases in the middle. The CDR3 is made up of 13 amino acids. The germline gives CDR1 SGHLS, CDR2 HYDKME. The DNA read from the CDR3 is TGTGCCAGCTCTCTCGGGGGGGACACAGAAGTCTTC. Amino acid sequence: CASSLGGDTEVF. The entire CDR3 protein is CASSLGGDTEVFF.

Concerning this clone itself: Gene and germline names: mouse. The DNA ends 1 residue before the CDR3 does, and the rest of the CDR3 is filled in from the germline J gene. The rearrangement links TRBV13-2 to TRBJ1-3; D gene unclear. This CDR3 is built from 14 residues. Trimming stripped 1 base from V and 0 bases from J, with 5 bases between. Germline CDR1 is NNHNN and CDR2 is SYGAGS (reference sequence). Partial CDR3 DNA: TGTGCCAGCGGTGATCCCAGTTCTGGAAATACGCTCTAT. Protein: CASGDPSSGNTLY. The full CDR3 sequence reads CASGDPSSGNTLYF.

Note on this clone: Gene names denote mouse genes. The CDR3 extends 1 residue past the end of the read, so its final part is completed from the germline J gene. J is TRBJ2-4 and V is TRBV19, with 8 bases lining up with TRBD2. This CDR3 contains 14 residues. Trimming removed 4 bases from V and 0 bases from J; junction bases left unmatched: 1. Germline values: CDR1 FNHDT, CDR2 SITEND (reference sequence). The CDR3 sequence: CASSWGGSQNTLYF. Partial CDR3 DNA: TGTGCCAGCAGTTGGGGGGGTAGTCAAAACACCTTGTAC.

To note about this clone: Gene names are mouse gene names. The read ends 1 residue early relative to the CDR3; the germline J gene fills the gap. V gene TRBV4 combines with J gene TRBJ1-2; D not certain. This CDR3 spans 14 amino acids. The germline V and J ends were trimmed by 3 bases and 1 base, with 9 bases remaining between them. Germline V gives CDR1 LGHDT, CDR2 YNNKQL (reference sequence). The DNA read from the CDR3 is TGTGCCAGCAGCTACGGTGAGAGAAACTCCGACTACACC. It yields the protein CASSYGERNSDYT. The full CDR3 sequence reads CASSYGERNSDYTF.

As to this clone: Here the gene names and germline are mouse. The read is 1 residue too short to cover the CDR3 end, so that end is filled in from the germline J gene. The rearrangement joins TRBV19 to TRBJ2-5; TRBD2 agrees at 7 bases. In germline, CDR1 is FNHDT, CDR2 SITEND (reference sequence). The CDR3 runs 13 residues. V was clipped by 1 base and J by 4 bases; unmatched bases: 0. Incomplete CDR3 DNA: TGTGCCAGCAGTATACTGGGGGAAGACACCCAGTAC. Translation gives CASSILGEDTQY. The entire CDR3 protein reads CASSILGEDTQYF. Complete variable domain (other parts from reference TRBV19 and TRBJ2-5): GGIITQTPKFLIGQEGQKLTLKCQQNFNHDTMYWYRQDSGKGLRLIYYSITENDLQKGDLSEGYDASREKKSSFSLTVTSAQKNEMAVFLCASSILGEDTQYFGPGTRLLVL.

This clone was seen only a few times. Genes and germline come from the mouse. The read ends 1 residue before the CDR3 terminus; that terminus is restored from the germline J gene. V and J are TRBV4 and TRBJ2-7, with 9 positions matching TRBD2. The ends lost 3 bases at V and 3 bases at J; junction bases unmatched: 6. Per the germline V gene, CDR1 is LGHDT and CDR2 is YNNKQL (reference sequence). CDR3 size: 15 residues. The sequenced part of the CDR3 DNA is TGTGCCAGCAGCTATGTTGACTGGGGGCTCTATGAACAGTAC. Translation gives CASSYVDWGLYEQY. The complete CDR3 sequence is CASSYVDWGLYEQYF.

Comment on this clone: Genes and germline are mouse. The sequence runs out 1 residue before the end of the CDR3; the remainder is reconstructed from the germline J gene. This same CDR3 is encoded by further DNA sequences in the sample. The chain uses TRBV31 and TRBJ1-6, with D perhaps TRBD1 (6 bases). TRBJ1-6 is placed among ORFs of uncertain function. This CDR3 has 15 amino acids. Germline V CDR1 and CDR2: GKSSPN, SITVG. V lost 1 base, J lost 0 bases, and 7 bases lay in between. The CDR3 here is CAWSRDNSYNSPLYF. The sequenced part of the CDR3 DNA is TGTGCCTGGAGTCGGGACAATTCCTATAATTCGCCCCTCTAC.